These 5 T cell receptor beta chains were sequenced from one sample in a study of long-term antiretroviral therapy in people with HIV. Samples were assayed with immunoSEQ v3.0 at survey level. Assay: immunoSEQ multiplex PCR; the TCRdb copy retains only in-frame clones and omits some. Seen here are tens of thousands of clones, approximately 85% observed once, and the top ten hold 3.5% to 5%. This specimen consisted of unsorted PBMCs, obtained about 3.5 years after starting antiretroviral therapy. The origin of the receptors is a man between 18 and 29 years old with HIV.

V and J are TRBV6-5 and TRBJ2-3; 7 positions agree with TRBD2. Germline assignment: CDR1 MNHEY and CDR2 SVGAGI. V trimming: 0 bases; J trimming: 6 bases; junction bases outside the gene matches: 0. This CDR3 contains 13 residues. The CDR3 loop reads CASSYSGGDTQYF. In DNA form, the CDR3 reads TGTGCCAGCAGTTACTCGGGGGGGGATACGCAGTATTTT.

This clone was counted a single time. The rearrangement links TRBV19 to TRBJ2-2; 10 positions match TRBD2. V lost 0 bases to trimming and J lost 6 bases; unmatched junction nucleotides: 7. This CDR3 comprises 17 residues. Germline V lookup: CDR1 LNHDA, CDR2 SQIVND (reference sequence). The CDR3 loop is CASSIDLLSGRAGELFF. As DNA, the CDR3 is TGTGCCAGTAGTATAGATCTCTTGAGCGGGAGGGCCGGGGAGCTGTTTTTT. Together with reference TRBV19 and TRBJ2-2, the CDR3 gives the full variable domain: DGGITQSPKYLFRKEGQNVTLSCEQNLNHDAMYWYRQDPGQGLRLIYYSQIVNDFQKGDIAEGYSVSREKKESFPLTVTSAQKNPTAFYLCASSIDLLSGRAGELFFGEGSRLTVL.

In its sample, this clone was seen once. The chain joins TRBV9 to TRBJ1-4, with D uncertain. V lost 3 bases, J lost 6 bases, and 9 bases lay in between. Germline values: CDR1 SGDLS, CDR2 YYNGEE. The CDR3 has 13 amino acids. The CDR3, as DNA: TGTGCCAGCAGCGCCAAGACGGATGAAAAACTGTTTTTT. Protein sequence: CASSAKTDEKLFF. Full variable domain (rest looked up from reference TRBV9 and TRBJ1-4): DSGVTQTPKHLITATGQRVTLRCSPRSGDLSVYWYQQSLDQGLQFLIQYYNGEERAKGNILERFSAQQFPDLHSELNLSSLELGDSALYFCASSAKTDEKLFFGSGTQLSVL.

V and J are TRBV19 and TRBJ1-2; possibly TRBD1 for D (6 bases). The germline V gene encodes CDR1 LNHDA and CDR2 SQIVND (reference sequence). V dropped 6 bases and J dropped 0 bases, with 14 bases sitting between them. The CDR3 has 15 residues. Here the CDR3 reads CASRGGASPNYGYTF. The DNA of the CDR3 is TGTGCCAGTAGGGGGGGCGCGTCTCCTAACTATGGCTACACCTTC. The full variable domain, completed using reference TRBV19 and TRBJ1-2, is DGGITQSPKYLFRKEGQNVTLSCEQNLNHDAMYWYRQDPGQGLRLIYYSQIVNDFQKGDIAEGYSVSREKKESFPLTVTSAQKNPTAFYLCASRGGASPNYGYTFGSGTRLTVV.

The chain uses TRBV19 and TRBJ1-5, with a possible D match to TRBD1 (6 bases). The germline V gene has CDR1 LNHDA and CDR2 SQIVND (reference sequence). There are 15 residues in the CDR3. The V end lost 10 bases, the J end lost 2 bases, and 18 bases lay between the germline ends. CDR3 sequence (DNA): TGTGCCACCGCCGGAGGGGGTGTGGGCAATCAGCCCCAGCATTTT. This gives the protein CATAGGGVGNQPQHF.